This is a list of T cell receptor beta chains from one sample in a study of blood T cell repertoires in COVID-19. Sequencing was performed with immunoSEQ multiplex PCR; in TCRdb, only in-frame clones are kept and a portion is missing. Among 200,000 to 250,000 clones, 82% were seen once, and the ten largest hold about 3.9%. The sequenced sample was peripheral blood. These receptors were taken from a woman over 75 with acute or convalescent COVID-19. The CDR3 runs from the conserved cysteine through the conserved F or W. The D gene is left open where the match is weak. The size entry is marked missing in some rows and otherwise reads once, few, many or a size class.

CDR3nt,CDR3aa,v_gene,abundance,d_gene,j_gene
TGTGCCAGTAGCTGGACAGGGCTTGGCAATCAGCCCCAGCATTTT,CASSWTGLGNQPQHF,TRBV19,NA,TRBD1,TRBJ1-5
TGTGCCAGTAGCAGGGGCCCAAACACAGATACGCAGTATTTT,CASSRGPNTDTQYF,TRBV19,NA,NA,TRBJ2-3
TGTGCCAGCAGCTTATCAGGGGTCGGAAACACCATATATTTT,CASSLSGVGNTIYF,TRBV7-2,NA,NA,TRBJ1-3
TGTGCCAGCAGCTCCAGGGGCGTCTCGATCACCGGGGAGCTGTTTTTT,CASSSRGVSITGELFF,TRBV9,NA,NA,TRBJ2-2
TGTGCCAGCAGTGAACAGGGTTTCTATGGCTACACCTTC,CASSEQGFYGYTF,TRBV6-1,NA,NA,TRBJ1-2
TGTGCCAGCAGCGTAGCAGTGAACACTGAAGCTTTCTTT,CASSVAVNTEAFF,TRBV9,NA,NA,TRBJ1-1
TGCGCCAGCAGCCAAGAAGCGAGTACGCCCCAGCATTTT,CASSQEASTPQHF,TRBV4-1,NA,NA,TRBJ1-5
TGTGCCAGCAGCAACCGGCGGGGCGGGGCAGGCAGAAATGAGCAGTTCTTC,CASSNRRGGAGRNEQFF,TRBV7-3,once,NA,TRBJ2-1
TGTGCCAGCAGTTACCAACGGCAGGGTGGAGATTGGAATCAGCCCCAGCATTTT,CASSYQRQGGDWNQPQHF,TRBV6-2/TRBV6-3,few,NA,TRBJ1-5
TGTGCCAGTAGTATGGGAGGTCATAGCAATCAGCCCCAGCATTTT,CASSMGGHSNQPQHF,TRBV19,NA,NA,TRBJ1-5
TGTGCCAGTAGCACAATTTCGGGGACAGGGAAATACGGCTACACCTTC,CASSTISGTGKYGYTF,TRBV19,NA,TRBD1,TRBJ1-2
TGTGCCAGCAGCCCCTCGGCAGGGAAGACAGGAAAACTGTTTTTT,CASSPSAGKTGKLFF,TRBV7-8,few,NA,TRBJ1-4
TGCGCCAGCAGCCAAGATTCTTTCAGGGGAGGGGATCAGCCCCAGCATTTT,CASSQDSFRGGDQPQHF,TRBV4-1,NA,NA,TRBJ1-5
TGTGCCAGTAGTATTGGAGGAAGCAGGGGAGGGACTGAAGCTTTCTTT,CASSIGGSRGGTEAFF,TRBV19,NA,NA,TRBJ1-1
TGTGCCAGCAGTGAATCGCCTGGGCAGCCTAATGAAAAACTGTTTTTT,CASSESPGQPNEKLFF,TRBV25-1,NA,NA,TRBJ1-4
TGTGCCAGCAGCTCCCAGGGGACCGCTAACTATGGCTACACCTTC,CASSSQGTANYGYTF,TRBV9,NA,NA,TRBJ1-2
TGTGCCAGCAGTTTAAGGGGCGGTCTCGAGCAGTACTTC,CASSLRGGLEQYF,TRBV27,NA,NA,TRBJ2-7
TGCGCCAGCAGCCAAGGGGACAGGGCCTATGGCTACACCTTC,CASSQGDRAYGYTF,TRBV4-1,NA,TRBD1,TRBJ1-2
TGTGCCAGCAGTTGGTCGGGACAAAACACTGAAGCTTTCTTT,CASSWSGQNTEAFF,TRBV6-5,NA,NA,TRBJ1-1
TGTGCCAGAAGCCCTGGACATATCACAGATACGCAGTATTTT,CARSPGHITDTQYF,TRBV5-3,NA,NA,TRBJ2-3
TGTGCCAGCAGCCCCGGACAGGGAATTACTGGAAACACCATATATTTT,CASSPGQGITGNTIYF,TRBV4-2,NA,TRBD1,TRBJ1-3
TGCGCCAGCAGCCTGGAGAAGGGGGCTGGTGAAAAACTGTTTTTT,CASSLEKGAGEKLFF,TRBV5-1,NA,TRBD1,TRBJ1-4